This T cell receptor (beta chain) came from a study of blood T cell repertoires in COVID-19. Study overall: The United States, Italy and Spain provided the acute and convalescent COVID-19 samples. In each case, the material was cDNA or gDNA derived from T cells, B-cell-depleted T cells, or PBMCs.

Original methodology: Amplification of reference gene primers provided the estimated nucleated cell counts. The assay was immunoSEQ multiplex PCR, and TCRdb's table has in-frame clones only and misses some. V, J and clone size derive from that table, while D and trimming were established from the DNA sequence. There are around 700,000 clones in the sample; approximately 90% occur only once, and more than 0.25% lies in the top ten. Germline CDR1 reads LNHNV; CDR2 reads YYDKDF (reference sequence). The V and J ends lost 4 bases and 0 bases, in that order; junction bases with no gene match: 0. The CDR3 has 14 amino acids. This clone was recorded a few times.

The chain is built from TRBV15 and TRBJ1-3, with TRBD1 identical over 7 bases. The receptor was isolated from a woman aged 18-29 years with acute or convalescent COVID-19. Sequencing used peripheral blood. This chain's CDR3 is CATSTGGSGNTIYF. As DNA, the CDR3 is TGTGCCACCAGCACAGGGGGCTCTGGAAACACCATATATTTT. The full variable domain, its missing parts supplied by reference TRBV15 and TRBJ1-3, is DAMVIQNPRYQVTQFGKPVTLSCSQTLNHNVMYWYQQKSSQAPKLLFHYYDKDFNNEADTPDNFQSRRPNTSFCFLDIRSPGLGDTAMYLCATSTGGSGNTIYFGEGSWLTVV.